Detailed here is one T cell receptor (beta chain). These data are taken from a study of blood T cell repertoires in COVID-19. Germline trimming cut 3 bases from V and 6 bases from J; bases unmatched to any gene: 9. The CDR3 sequence is 16 residues long. In germline, CDR1 is LNHDA, CDR2 SQIVND (reference sequence). The repertoire was sequenced with immunoSEQ multiplex PCR; TCRdb's copy has only in-frame clones and lacks some. The table lists some 320,000 clones, 85% to 95% of them singletons. Someone with COVID-19 had been met by exposed participants within 2 weeks before study entry. Specimen: PBMCs or T cells enriched from blood (not recorded which). This chain uses TRBV19 with TRBJ2-1; 9 bases map to TRBD2. The TCR sequence derives from a woman in her twenties or thirties who had been exposed to COVID-19. CDR3 in amino acids: CASSISSLAGINEQFF. The CDR3 nucleotides are TGTGCCAGTAGTATTTCCTCGCTAGCGGGGATCAATGAGCAGTTCTTC.